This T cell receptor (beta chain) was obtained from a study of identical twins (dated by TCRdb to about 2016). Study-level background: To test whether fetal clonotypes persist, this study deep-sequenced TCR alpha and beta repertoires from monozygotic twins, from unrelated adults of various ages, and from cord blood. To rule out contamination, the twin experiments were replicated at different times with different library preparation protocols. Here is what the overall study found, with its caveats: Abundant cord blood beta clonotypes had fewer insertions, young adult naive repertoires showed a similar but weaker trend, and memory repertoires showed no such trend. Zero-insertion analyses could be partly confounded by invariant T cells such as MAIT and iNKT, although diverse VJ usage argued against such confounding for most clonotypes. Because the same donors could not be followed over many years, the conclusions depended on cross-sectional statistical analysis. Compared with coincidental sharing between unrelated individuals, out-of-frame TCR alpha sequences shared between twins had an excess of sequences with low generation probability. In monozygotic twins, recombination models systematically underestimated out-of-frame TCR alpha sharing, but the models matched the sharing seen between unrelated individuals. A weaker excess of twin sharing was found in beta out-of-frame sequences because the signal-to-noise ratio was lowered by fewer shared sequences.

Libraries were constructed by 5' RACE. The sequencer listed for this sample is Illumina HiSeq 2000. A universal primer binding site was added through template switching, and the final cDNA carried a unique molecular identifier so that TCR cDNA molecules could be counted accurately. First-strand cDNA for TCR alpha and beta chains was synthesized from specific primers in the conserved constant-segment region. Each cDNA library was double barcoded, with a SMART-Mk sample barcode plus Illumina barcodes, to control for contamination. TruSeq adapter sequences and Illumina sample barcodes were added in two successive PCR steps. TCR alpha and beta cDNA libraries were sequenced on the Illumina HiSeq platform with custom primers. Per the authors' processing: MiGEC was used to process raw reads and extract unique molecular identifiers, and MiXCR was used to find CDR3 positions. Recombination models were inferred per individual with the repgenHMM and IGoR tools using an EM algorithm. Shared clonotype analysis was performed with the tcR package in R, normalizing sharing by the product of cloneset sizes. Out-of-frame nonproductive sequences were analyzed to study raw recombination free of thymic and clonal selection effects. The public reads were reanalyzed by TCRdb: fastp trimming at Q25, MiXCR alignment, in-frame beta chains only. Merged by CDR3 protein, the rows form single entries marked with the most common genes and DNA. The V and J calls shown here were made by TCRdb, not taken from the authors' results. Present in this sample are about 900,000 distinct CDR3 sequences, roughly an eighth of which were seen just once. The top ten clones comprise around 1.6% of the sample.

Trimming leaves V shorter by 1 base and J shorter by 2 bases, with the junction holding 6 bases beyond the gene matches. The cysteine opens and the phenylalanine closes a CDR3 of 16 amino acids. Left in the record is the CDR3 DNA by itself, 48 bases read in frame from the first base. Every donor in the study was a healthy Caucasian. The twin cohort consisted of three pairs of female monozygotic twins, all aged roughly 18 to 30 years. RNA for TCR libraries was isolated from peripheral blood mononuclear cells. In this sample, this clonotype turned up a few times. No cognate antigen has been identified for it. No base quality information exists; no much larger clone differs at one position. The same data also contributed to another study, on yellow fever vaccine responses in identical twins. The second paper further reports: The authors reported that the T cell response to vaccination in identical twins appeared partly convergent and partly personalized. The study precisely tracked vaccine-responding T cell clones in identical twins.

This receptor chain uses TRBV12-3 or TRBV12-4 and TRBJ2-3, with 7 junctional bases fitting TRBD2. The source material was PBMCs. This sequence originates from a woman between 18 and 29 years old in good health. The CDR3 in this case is CASSLGLAAVTDTQYF. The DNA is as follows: TGTGCCAGCAGTTTAGGGCTAGCGGCCGTCACAGATACGCAGTATTTT.